This T cell receptor (beta chain) emerged from a study of blood T cell repertoires in COVID-19. As for the study in general: In each case, the material was cDNA or gDNA derived from T cells, B-cell-depleted T cells, or PBMCs.

This table comes from immunoSEQ multiplex PCR, and its TCRdb copy is limited to in-frame clones, with some not included. The sample has 150,000 to 200,000 clones, around 83% seen once. The trim removed 4 bases at V and 5 bases at J, leaving 4 bases unmatched. The CDR3 length is 14 residues. The germline V gene has CDR1 LNHDA and CDR2 SQIVND (reference sequence). This receptor was identified in a man aged 35 to 55 who had recovered from COVID-19. The sequenced sample was PBMCs or T cells enriched from blood (not recorded which). V and J are TRBV19 and TRBJ1-4, with 7 nucleotides matching TRBD1. CDR3 loop: CASSTDRVNEKLFF. The CDR3 region has the DNA TGTGCCAGTAGTACCGACAGGGTAAATGAAAAACTGTTTTTT.